The 11 T cell receptor beta chains below come from one sample, sequenced in a study of cytomegalovirus exposure and HLA in healthy donors. In the PCR, 60 Vbeta and 13 Jbeta primers were used. Profiling relied on immunoSEQ multiplex PCR, and the TCRdb table lists in-frame clones only, not all of them. The sample includes more than 140,000 clones, almost 80% of them seen just once. Sequenced sample: PBMCs. The source of these receptors is a male donor in good health and CMV-seronegative.

The J gene is TRBJ1-2, the V gene TRBV7-8; D is perhaps TRBD1 (6 bases). Per the germline V gene, CDR1 is SGHVS and CDR2 is FQNEAQ. V was trimmed by 7 bases and J by 6 bases, leaving 12 bases between them. The CDR3 contains 12 residues. CDR3 protein: CASTTKGDGYTF. In DNA form, the CDR3 reads TGTGCCAGCACCACCAAGGGGGATGGCTACACCTTC.

J is TRBJ2-3 and V is TRBV27; TRBD2 aligns across 12 bases. The germline gives CDR1 MNHEY, CDR2 SMNVEV (reference sequence). Losses at the gene ends were 5 bases for V and 3 bases for J; bases not matched to a gene: 6. This CDR3 has 16 residues. CDR3: CASSALAGGPTDTQYF. The CDR3 DNA follows: TGTGCCAGCAGTGCGCTAGCGGGAGGGCCGACAGATACGCAGTATTTT.

About this clone itself: At one end, the junction sequence differs from germline, possibly due to a read error. The V call is TRBV7-9, the J call TRBJ2-5; weak D call: TRBD1 (6 bases). CDR3 size: 15 residues. Germline CDR1 and CDR2: SEHNR and FQNEAQ (reference sequence). CDR3 coding DNA: TGTTCCAGCAGCGTGACAGGATACGGCCAAGAGACCCAGTACTTC. Amino acid sequence: CSSSVTGYGQETQYF.

The CDR3 loop is CASSLALQGSNQPQHF. The CDR3 bases are TGTGCCAGCAGCTTAGCGCTACAGGGCAGCAATCAGCCCCAGCATTTT. This rearrangement joins TRBV7-9 to TRBJ1-5; tentatively, D is TRBD1 (6 bases). Trimming removed 0 bases at V and 1 base at J, with 10 bases between. Germline assignment: CDR1 SEHNR and CDR2 FQNEAQ (reference sequence). CDR3 length equals 16 residues.

This sequence joins TRBV7-2 and TRBJ1-4, with unresolved D. Trimming removed 4 bases at V and 4 bases at J, with 7 bases between. Germline V gene data show CDR1 as SGHTA and CDR2 as FQGNSA. This CDR3 has 13 residues. This chain's CDR3 is CASSWTFNEKLFF. The CDR3, as DNA: TGTGCCAGCAGCTGGACTTTTAATGAAAAACTGTTTTTT.

This clone was observed a single time. CDR3 in amino acids: CASTKTGAPNTEAFF. The CDR3 DNA follows: TGTGCCAGCACCAAAACAGGGGCGCCGAACACTGAAGCTTTCTTT. The chain links TRBV6-5 to TRBJ1-1, with 7 positions matching TRBD1. The CDR3 sequence is 15 residues long. Germline V gene data show CDR1 as MNHEY and CDR2 as SVGAGI. V lost 7 bases to trimming and J lost 1 base; unmatched junction nucleotides: 9.

The chain recombines TRBV18 with TRBJ2-1; 8 bases fit TRBD2. V lost 3 bases to trimming and J lost 6 bases; unmatched junction nucleotides: 13. The CDR3 length is 17 residues. Germline V gene lookup returns CDR1 KGHSH and CDR2 LQKENI. Here the CDR3 DNA reads TGTGCCAGCTCACCCGGACCGGGACTAGAGTATGGCAATGAGCAGTTCTTC. This sequence encodes CASSPGPGLEYGNEQFF.

CDR3 in DNA: TGCGCCAGCAGCCAAGGGGGGGTTGACAATCAGCCCCAGCATTTT. Amino acids: CASSQGGVDNQPQHF. This chain uses TRBV4-1 with TRBJ1-5, with D possibly being TRBD1 (5 bases). This CDR3 is 15 amino acids long. Germline loops: CDR1 MGHRA, CDR2 YSYEKL. The germline V and J ends were trimmed by 1 base and 3 bases, with 10 bases remaining between them.

The rearrangement joins TRBV7-3 to TRBJ2-2, with D possibly being TRBD2 (5 bases). This CDR3 spans 13 amino acids. Germline V gives CDR1 SGHTA, CDR2 FQGTGA. Trimming shortened V by 5 bases and J by 7 bases, and 11 bases separated the two germline ends. CDR3 DNA sequence: TGTGCCAGCAGCCATCGGGAATTCGGGGAGCTGTTTTTT. It codes for CASSHREFGELFF.

The chain uses TRBV10-3 and TRBJ2-5, with 9 bases aligning to TRBD1. Germline loops: CDR1 ENHRY, CDR2 SYGVKD. The CDR3 runs to 16 residues. V shed 3 bases and J 3 bases; nucleotides not matched to a gene: 8. In DNA form, the CDR3 reads TGTGCCATCAGTGACGCTGACAGGGGGGAAAAAGAGACCCAGTACTTC. Protein sequence: CAISDADRGEKETQYF.

This sequence joins TRBV7-3 and TRBJ2-3, with 14 bases identical to TRBD2. Losses at the gene ends were 1 base for V and 3 bases for J; bases not matched to a gene: 3. CDR3 length: 17 amino acids. CDR1 is SGHTA, CDR2 FQGTGA, per germline. Here the CDR3 DNA reads TGTGCCAGCAGCTTAAAGGGACTAGCGGGGGAAACAGATACGCAGTATTTT. Amino acids: CASSLKGLAGETDTQYF.